Below, 19 T cell receptor beta chains from the same sample are listed, as sequenced in a study of T cells in Graves' hyperthyroidism and ophthalmopathy. TCR beta CDR3 sequences were amplified from RNA transcripts. The TCR CDR3 first-round RT-PCR relied on the HTBI primer set. Via MiXCR, TCRdb re-called the multiplex PCR reads, giving one row per CDR3 protein. Of more than 300,000 distinct CDR3 sequences in the sample, approximately 13% were seen once. Sample: blood. The receptors derive from a woman aged 18 to 35 with Graves' hyperthyroidism.

Many counts were recorded for this clonotype. The V and J genes are TRBV11-1 and TRBJ2-4; no clear D gene. CDR3 size: 13 residues. Trimming shortened V by 5 bases and J by 9 bases, and 14 bases separated the two germline ends. The germline CDR1 and CDR2 sequences are SGHAT and FQDESV (reference sequence). CDR3 bases: TGTGCCAGCAGCCCGAGACTCGTAGGCATTCAGTACTTC. It encodes CASSPRLVGIQYF.

The sample holds many counts of this clonotype. The rearrangement uses TRBV6-5 and TRBJ2-5; D is unresolved. The CDR3 has 14 amino acids. The germline V and J ends were trimmed by 2 bases and 5 bases, with 12 bases remaining between them. The germline V gene has CDR1 MNHEY and CDR2 SVGAGI. CDR3 bases: TGTGCCAGCAGTTACGTATGGTCCGGCGAGACCCAGTACTTC. This codes for CASSYVWSGETQYF.

The sample holds many counts of this clonotype. This rearrangement joins TRBV20-1 to TRBJ1-1; D ambiguous. Per the germline V gene, CDR1 is DFQATT and CDR2 is SNEGSKA (reference sequence). Trimming left V 4 bases short and J 4 bases short, with 19 bases between. There are 15 residues in the CDR3. The chain's CDR3 is CSAIMPGAGGTEAFF. The CDR3 DNA is TGCAGTGCTATAATGCCCGGAGCGGGTGGCACTGAAGCTTTCTTT.

This clonotype has a count of ten or more. This sequence joins TRBV6-1 and TRBJ1-2, with D hard to call. CDR1 and CDR2 (germline): MNHNS, SASEGT. The CDR3 loop spans 14 amino acids. V was shortened by 2 bases and J by 3 bases, with 10 bases between the two germline ends. The CDR3 here is CASSETVMDYGYTF. The CDR3 DNA sequence: TGTGCCAGCAGTGAAACCGTAATGGACTATGGCTACACCTTC.

V is TRBV5-1 and J is TRBJ2-1; 10 nucleotides match TRBD1. V lost 0 bases and J lost 7; bases outside the gene matches: 7. CDR1 and CDR2 from the germline V gene are SGHRS and YFSETQ. This CDR3 contains 16 residues. CDR3 amino acids: CASSLAGTGVINEQFF. The DNA of the CDR3 is TGCGCCAGCAGCTTGGCCGGGACAGGGGTTATTAATGAGCAGTTCTTC.

This clonotype was counted ten times or more. This chain uses TRBV6-1 with TRBJ2-1; the match to TRBD2 covers 13 bases. The CDR3 runs to 13 residues. CDR1 is MNHNS and CDR2 is SASEGT in the germline V gene. V lost 7 bases to trimming and J lost 7 bases; unmatched junction nucleotides: 1. DNA of the CDR3: TGTGCCAGCAAACTAGCGGGGGGGAATGAGCAGTTCTTC. It specifies CASKLAGGNEQFF.

In this sample, this clonotype turned up a few times. The rearrangement joins TRBV19 to TRBJ1-4, with D tentatively TRBD1 (5 bases). CDR1 and CDR2 (germline): LNHDA, SQIVND (reference sequence). V gave up 7 bases and J gave up 10 bases, with 22 bases separating them. The CDR3 contains 15 residues. The CDR3 bases are TGTGCCAGTATGAAATGGGGGATTCTACCAGGAAAACTGTTTTTT. Its protein is CASMKWGILPGKLFF. Full variable domain (rest looked up from reference TRBV19 and TRBJ1-4): DGGITQSPKYLFRKEGQNVTLSCEQNLNHDAMYWYRQDPGQGLRLIYYSQIVNDFQKGDIAEGYSVSREKKESFPLTVTSAQKNPTAFYLCASMKWGILPGKLFFGSGTQLSVL.

Remarks on this clonotype: A much bigger clone sits one base away, suggesting this may be a read error. The CDR3 region is CASSLGTMKTQYF. The CDR3 DNA follows: TGCGCCAGCAGCTTGGGGACGATGAAGACCCAGTACTTC. This chain links TRBV5-1 with TRBJ2-5; no reliable D call. CDR1 is SGHRS and CDR2 is YFSETQ in the germline V gene. Trimming stripped 0 bases from V and 6 bases from J, with 9 bases between. The CDR3 consists of 13 residues.

This clonotype was picked up many times. This chain joins TRBV6-2 or TRBV6-3 and TRBJ2-1; perhaps TRBD2 as D (5 bases). V was clipped by 7 bases and J by 8 bases, with 12 bases between them. The CDR3 has 12 amino acids. Germline lookup yields CDR1 MNHEY and CDR2 SVGEGT. The CDR3: CASNGDGDEQFF. CDR3 nucleotides: TGTGCCAGCAACGGGGATGGTGATGAGCAGTTCTTC.

This clonotype was counted many times. The rearrangement links TRBV2 to TRBJ2-7, with TRBD1 matching over 7 bases. The V and J ends lost 6 bases and 0 bases, in that order; junction bases with no gene match: 8. There are 15 residues in the CDR3. The V gene's germline CDR1 is SNHLY and CDR2 FYNNEI. The CDR3 bases are TGTGCCAGCAGCCTTACAGGGGTCGGCTCCTACGAGCAGTACTTC. Amino acids: CASSLTGVGSYEQYF.

This clonotype showed up many times. The V and J genes are TRBV28 and TRBJ1-6; D not certain. Germline lookup yields CDR1 MDHEN and CDR2 SYDVKM. V was pared by 6 bases and J by 7 bases, with 13 bases between. This CDR3 has 14 residues. The CDR3 coding sequence is TGTGCCAGCAGCCCTACGGGGTACAATTCACCCCTCCACTTT. It translates to CASSPTGYNSPLHF. Full variable domain (rest looked up from reference TRBV28 and TRBJ1-6): DVKVTQSSRYLVKRTGEKVFLECVQDMDHENMFWYRQDPGLGLRLIYFSYDVKMKEKGDIPEGYSVSREKKERFSLILESASTNQTSMYLCASSPTGYNSPLHFGNGTRLTVT.

This clonotype was detected ten times or more. The CDR3, as DNA: TGTGCCTCCAGCTTAGGTAGGAGACTCTCTGAAGCTTTCTTT. Encoded protein: CASSLGRRLSEAFF. The V and J genes are TRBV13 and TRBJ1-1; D remains unclear. CDR3 length: 14 residues. Germline V lookup: CDR1 PRHDT, CDR2 FYEKMQ (reference sequence). The V end was cut by 11 bases, the J end by 6 bases, with 22 bases between.

This clonotype was counted many times. V and J are TRBV7-2 and TRBJ1-3; D perhaps matches TRBD1 (5 bases). V was cut by 0 bases and J by 9 bases, with 6 bases left in between. Germline V CDR1 and CDR2: SGHTA, FQGNSA. The CDR3 contains 12 residues. The CDR3 nucleotides read TGTGCCAGCAGCTTAGCCCAGGGCACCATATATTTT. This gives the protein CASSLAQGTIYF.

This clonotype was picked up many times. The chain recombines TRBV7-2 with TRBJ2-3, with D unresolved. V was shortened by 1 base and J by 2 bases, with 10 bases between the two germline ends. The CDR3 is 15 amino acids. CDR1 is SGHTA, CDR2 FQGNSA, per germline. CDR3 region: CASSLGGLITDTQYF. DNA for the CDR3: TGTGCCAGCAGCTTAGGCGGCCTTATCACAGATACGCAGTATTTT. Full variable domain (remainder filled in from reference TRBV7-2 and TRBJ2-3): GAGVSQSPSNKVTEKGKDVELRCDPISGHTALYWYRQSLGQGLEFLIYFQGNSAPDKSGLPSDRFSAERTGGSVSTLTIQRTQQEDSAVYLCASSLGGLITDTQYFGPGTRLTVL.

The genes are TRBV29-1 and TRBJ2-6; D might be TRBD2 (5 bases). The CDR3 covers 13 residues. Looked up from germline, CDR1 is SQVTM and CDR2 is ANQGSEA. The ends were cut back, 7 bases at V and 2 bases at J, with 9 bases in the middle. This CDR3 reads CSAGSTGANVLTF. For the CDR3, the DNA is TGCAGCGCGGGGAGTACTGGGGCCAACGTCCTGACTTTC.

The chain uses TRBV12-3 or TRBV12-4 and TRBJ2-2, with D uncertain. The CDR3 loop spans 12 amino acids. Trimming shortened V by 3 bases and J by 7 bases, and 6 bases separated the two germline ends. The CDR3 nucleotides read TGTGCCAGCAGTTTTCCTCTCGGGGAGCTGTTTTTT. Protein: CASSFPLGELFF.

This clonotype was observed at least ten times. The chain employs TRBV28 and TRBJ1-2, with TRBD1 as a possible D gene (6 bases). Deletions cut 2 bases from V and 3 bases from J, with 10 bases between. The germline V gene encodes CDR1 MDHEN and CDR2 SYDVKM. The CDR3 consists of 14 residues. CDR3: CASSLTGWDYGYTF. The CDR3 coding sequence is TGTGCCAGCAGTTTAACAGGGTGGGACTATGGCTACACCTTC.

This clonotype came up many times. The chain has TRBV5-1 and TRBJ1-1; no reliable D call. Germline V gives CDR1 SGHRS, CDR2 YFSETQ. With 6 bases removed from V and 1 base from J, the gap between germline ends came to 19 bases. The CDR3 contains 16 residues. The DNA of the CDR3 is TGCGCCAGCACCCCTAAAGAGAAAGGTGCGAACACTGAAGCTTTCTTT. This encodes CASTPKEKGANTEAFF.

At least ten counts were recorded for this clonotype. The CDR3 region has the DNA TGTGCCAGCAGTCCAGGGGGAGATTCACCCCTCCACTTT. This encodes CASSPGGDSPLHF. The gene calls are TRBV25-1 and TRBJ1-6; 7 nucleotides match TRBD1. Germline lookup yields CDR1 MGHDK and CDR2 SYGVNS. The CDR3 consists of 13 residues. V shed 5 bases, J shed 8 bases, and the junction held 3 bases outside the gene matches.